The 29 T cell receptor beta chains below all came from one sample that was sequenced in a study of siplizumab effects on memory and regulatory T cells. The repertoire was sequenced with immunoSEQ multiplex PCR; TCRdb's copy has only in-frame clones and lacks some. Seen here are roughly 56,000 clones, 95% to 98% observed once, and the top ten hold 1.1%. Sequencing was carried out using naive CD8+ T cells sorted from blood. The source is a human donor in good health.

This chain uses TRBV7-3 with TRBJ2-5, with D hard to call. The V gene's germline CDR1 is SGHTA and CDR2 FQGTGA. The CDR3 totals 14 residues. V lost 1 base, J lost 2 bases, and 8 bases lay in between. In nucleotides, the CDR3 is TGTGCCAGCAGCTTAATCCCAGCACAAGAGACCCAGTACTTC. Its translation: CASSLIPAQETQYF.

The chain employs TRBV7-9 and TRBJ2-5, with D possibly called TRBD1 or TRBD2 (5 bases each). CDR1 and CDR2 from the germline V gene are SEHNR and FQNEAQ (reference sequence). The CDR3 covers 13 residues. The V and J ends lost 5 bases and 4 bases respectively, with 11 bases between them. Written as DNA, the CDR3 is TGTGCCAGCAGCCCACCGGGACCAGAGACCCAGTACTTC. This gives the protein CASSPPGPETQYF.

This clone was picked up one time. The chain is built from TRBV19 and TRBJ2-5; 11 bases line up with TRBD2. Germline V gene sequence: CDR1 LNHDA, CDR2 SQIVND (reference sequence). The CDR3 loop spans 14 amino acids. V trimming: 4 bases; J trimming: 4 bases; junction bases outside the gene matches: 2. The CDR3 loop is CASSNGLAGETQYF. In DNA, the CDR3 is TGTGCCAGTAGTAACGGACTAGCGGGAGAGACCCAGTACTTC.

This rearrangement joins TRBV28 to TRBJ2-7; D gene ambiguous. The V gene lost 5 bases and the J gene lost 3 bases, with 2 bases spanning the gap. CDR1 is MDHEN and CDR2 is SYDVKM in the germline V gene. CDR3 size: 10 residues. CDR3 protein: CASSDYEQYF. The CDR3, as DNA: TGTGCCAGCAGTGACTACGAGCAGTACTTC.

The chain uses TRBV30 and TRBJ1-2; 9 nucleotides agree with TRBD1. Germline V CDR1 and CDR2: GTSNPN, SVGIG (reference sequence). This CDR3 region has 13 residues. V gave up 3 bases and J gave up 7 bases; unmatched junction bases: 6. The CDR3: CAWRGQGGLGYTF. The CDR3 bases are TGTGCCTGGAGGGGACAGGGCGGGCTTGGCTACACCTTC.

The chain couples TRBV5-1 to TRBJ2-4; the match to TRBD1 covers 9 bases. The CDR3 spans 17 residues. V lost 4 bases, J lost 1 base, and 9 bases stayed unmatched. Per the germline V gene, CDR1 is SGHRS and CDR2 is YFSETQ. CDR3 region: CASSATGTGSAKNIQYF. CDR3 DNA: TGCGCCAGCAGCGCCACCGGGACAGGGAGCGCCAAAAACATTCAGTACTTC.

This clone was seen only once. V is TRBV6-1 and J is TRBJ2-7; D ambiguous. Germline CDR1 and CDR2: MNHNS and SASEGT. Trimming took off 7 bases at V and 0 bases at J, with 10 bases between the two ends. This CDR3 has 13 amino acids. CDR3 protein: CASNQEDSYEQYF. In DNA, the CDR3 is TGTGCCAGCAACCAAGAGGACTCCTACGAGCAGTACTTC.

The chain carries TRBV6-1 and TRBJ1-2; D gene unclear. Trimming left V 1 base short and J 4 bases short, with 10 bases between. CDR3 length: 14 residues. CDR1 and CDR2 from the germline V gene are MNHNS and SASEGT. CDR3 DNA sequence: TGTGCCAGCAGTGAAGAGGAGTTCAGCTATGGCTACACCTTC. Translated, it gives CASSEEEFSYGYTF.

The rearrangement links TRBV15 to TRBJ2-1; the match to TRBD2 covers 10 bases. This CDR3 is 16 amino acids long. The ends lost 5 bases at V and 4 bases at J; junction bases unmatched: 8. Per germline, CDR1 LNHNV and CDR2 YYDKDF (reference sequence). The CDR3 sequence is CATSGRTSGIYNEQFF. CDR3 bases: TGTGCCACCAGCGGACGGACTAGCGGAATATACAATGAGCAGTTCTTC.

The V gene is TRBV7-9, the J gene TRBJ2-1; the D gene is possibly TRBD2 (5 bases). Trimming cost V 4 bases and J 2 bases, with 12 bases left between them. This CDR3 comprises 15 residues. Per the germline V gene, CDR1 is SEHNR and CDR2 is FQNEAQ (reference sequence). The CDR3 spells CASSWERGTYNEQFF. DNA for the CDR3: TGTGCCAGCAGCTGGGAGAGAGGAACCTACAATGAGCAGTTCTTC.

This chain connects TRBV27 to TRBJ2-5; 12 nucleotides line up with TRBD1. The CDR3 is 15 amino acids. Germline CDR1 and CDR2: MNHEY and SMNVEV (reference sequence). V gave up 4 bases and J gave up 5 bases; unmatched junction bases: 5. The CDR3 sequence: CASSSWDRGRETQYF. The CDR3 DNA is TGTGCCAGCAGTTCCTGGGACAGGGGGCGGGAGACCCAGTACTTC.

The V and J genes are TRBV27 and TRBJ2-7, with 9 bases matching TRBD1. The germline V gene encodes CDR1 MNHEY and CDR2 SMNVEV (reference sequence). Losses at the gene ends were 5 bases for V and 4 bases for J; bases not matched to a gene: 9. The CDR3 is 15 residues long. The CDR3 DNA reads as TGTGCCAGCAGTCTCACCGGGACAGGGACTTACGAGCAGTACTTC. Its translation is CASSLTGTGTYEQYF.

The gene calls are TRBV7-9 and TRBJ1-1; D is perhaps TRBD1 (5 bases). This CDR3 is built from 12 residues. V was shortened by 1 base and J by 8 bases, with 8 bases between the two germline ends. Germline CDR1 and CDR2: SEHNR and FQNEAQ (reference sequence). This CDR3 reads CASSLGGVEAFF. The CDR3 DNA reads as TGTGCCAGCAGCTTAGGAGGGGTAGAAGCTTTCTTT. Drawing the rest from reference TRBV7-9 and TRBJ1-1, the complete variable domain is DTGVSQNPRHKITKRGQNVTFRCDPISEHNRLYWYRQTLGQGPEFLTYFQNEAQLEKSRLLSDRFSAERPKGSFSTLEIQRTEQGDSAMYLCASSLGGVEAFFGQGTRLTVV.

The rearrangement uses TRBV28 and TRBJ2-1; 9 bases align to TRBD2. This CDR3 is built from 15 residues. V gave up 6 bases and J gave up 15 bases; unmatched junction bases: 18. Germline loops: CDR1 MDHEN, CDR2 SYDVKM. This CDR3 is CASSRIEAGGPSPFF. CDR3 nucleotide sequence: TGTGCCAGCAGCCGTATAGAGGCGGGAGGGCCTTCTCCGTTCTTC.

CDR3 protein: CASSPNFDRTNQPQHF. The CDR3 DNA follows: TGTGCCAGCAGTCCCAATTTTGACAGGACTAATCAGCCCCAGCATTTT. V usage is TRBV27 and J usage is TRBJ1-5; tentative D call: TRBD1 (6 bases). The length of the CDR3 is 16 residues. Germline CDR1 MNHEY, CDR2 SMNVEV (reference sequence). The V and J ends lost 5 bases and 4 bases respectively, with 18 bases between them.

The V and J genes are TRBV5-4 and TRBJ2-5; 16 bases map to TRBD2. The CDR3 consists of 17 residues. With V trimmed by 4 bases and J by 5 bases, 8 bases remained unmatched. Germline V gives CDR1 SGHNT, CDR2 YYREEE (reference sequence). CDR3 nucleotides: TGTGCCAGCAGCCCGGGACTAGCGGGAGGGCCGGGGGAGACCCAGTACTTC. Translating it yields CASSPGLAGGPGETQYF.

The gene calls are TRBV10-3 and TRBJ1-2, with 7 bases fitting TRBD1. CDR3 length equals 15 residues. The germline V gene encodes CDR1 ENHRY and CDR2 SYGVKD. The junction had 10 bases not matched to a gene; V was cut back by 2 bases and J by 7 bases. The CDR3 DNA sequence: TGTGCCATCAGTGAGCCACTACAGGGGCTGGGTGGCTACACCTTC. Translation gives CAISEPLQGLGGYTF.

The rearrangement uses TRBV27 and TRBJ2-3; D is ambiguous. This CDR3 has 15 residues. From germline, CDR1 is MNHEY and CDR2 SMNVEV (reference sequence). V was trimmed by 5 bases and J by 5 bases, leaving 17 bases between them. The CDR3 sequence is CASSTLAALLDTQYF. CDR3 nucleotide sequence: TGTGCCAGCAGTACTCTCGCCGCCCTGTTAGATACGCAGTATTTT.

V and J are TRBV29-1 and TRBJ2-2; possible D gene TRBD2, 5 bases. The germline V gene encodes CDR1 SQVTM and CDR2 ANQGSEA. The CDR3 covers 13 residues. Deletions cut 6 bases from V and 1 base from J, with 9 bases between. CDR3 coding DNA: TGCAGCGTAACCGGGGTGAACACCGGGGAGCTGTTTTTT. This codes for CSVTGVNTGELFF.

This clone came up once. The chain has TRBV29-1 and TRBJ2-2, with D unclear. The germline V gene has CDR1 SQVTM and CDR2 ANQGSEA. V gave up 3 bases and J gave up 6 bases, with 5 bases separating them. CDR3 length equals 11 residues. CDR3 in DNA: TGCAGCGTTGATTACGCCGGGGAGCTGTTTTTT. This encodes CSVDYAGELFF.

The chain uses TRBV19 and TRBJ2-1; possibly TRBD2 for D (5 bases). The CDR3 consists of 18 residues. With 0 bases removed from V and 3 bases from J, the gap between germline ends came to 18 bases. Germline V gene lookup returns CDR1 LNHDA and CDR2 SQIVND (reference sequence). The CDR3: CASSIDGLEEAYYNEQFF. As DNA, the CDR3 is TGTGCCAGTAGTATAGATGGCCTTGAGGAGGCCTACTACAATGAGCAGTTCTTC.

The CDR3 DNA is TGTGCCAGCCGACACTGGAACACTGAAGCTTTCTTT. Translating gives CASRHWNTEAFF. The chain has TRBV11-3 and TRBJ1-1, with unresolved D. The germline V gene has CDR1 SGHNT and CDR2 YENEEA. This CDR3 is 12 amino acids long. V shed 8 bases and J shed 1 base, with 8 bases lying between them.

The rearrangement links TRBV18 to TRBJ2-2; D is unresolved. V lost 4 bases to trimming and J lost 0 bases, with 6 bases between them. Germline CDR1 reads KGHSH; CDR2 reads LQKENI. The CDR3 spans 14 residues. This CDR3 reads CASSLGANTGELFF. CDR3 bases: TGTGCCAGCTCACTCGGAGCGAACACCGGGGAGCTGTTTTTT. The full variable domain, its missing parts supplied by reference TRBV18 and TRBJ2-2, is NAGVMQNPRHLVRRRGQEARLRCSPMKGHSHVYWYRQLPEEGLKFMVYLQKENIIDESGMPKERFSAEFPKEGPSILRIQQVVRGDSAAYFCASSLGANTGELFFGEGSRLTVL.

The CDR3 loop is CASSVHWNTEAFF. The CDR3, as DNA: TGTGCCAGCAGTGTACATTGGAACACTGAAGCTTTCTTT. The V and J genes are TRBV27 and TRBJ1-1; the D is unclear. This CDR3 has 13 amino acids. Germline loops: CDR1 MNHEY, CDR2 SMNVEV (reference sequence). V was clipped by 5 bases and J by 1 base, with 8 bases between them.

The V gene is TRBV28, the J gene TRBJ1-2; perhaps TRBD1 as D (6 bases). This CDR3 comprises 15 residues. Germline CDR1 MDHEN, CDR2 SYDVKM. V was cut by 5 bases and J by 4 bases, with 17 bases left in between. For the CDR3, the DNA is TGTGCCAGCAGTCAGACAGGAGCTGAACCCTATGGCTACACCTTC. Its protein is CASSQTGAEPYGYTF.

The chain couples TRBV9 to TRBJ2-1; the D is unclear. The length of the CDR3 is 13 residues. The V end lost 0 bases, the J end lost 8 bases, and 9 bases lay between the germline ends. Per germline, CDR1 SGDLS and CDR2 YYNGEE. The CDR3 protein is CASSVDGRHEQFF. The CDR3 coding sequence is TGTGCCAGCAGCGTAGATGGGCGGCATGAGCAGTTCTTC.

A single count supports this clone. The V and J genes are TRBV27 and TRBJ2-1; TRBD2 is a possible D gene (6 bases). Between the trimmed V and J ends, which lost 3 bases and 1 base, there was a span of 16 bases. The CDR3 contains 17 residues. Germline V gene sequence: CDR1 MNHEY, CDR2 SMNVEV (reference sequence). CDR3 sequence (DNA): TGTGCCAGCAGTTTCATCGGAGGGAGCCGGTCCTACAATGAGCAGTTCTTC. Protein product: CASSFIGGSRSYNEQFF.

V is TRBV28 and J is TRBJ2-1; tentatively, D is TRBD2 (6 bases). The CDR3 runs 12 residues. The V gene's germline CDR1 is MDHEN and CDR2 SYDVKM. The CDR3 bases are TGTGCAGCTAGCGTAAGGGGCAATGAGCAGTTCTTC. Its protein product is CAASVRGNEQFF.

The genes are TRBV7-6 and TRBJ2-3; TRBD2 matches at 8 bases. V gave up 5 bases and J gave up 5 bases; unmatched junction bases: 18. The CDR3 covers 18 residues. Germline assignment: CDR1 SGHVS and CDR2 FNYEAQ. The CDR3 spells CASSQSPPGSGSEDTQYF. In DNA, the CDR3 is TGTGCCAGCAGCCAATCACCCCCGGGAAGCGGGAGTGAAGATACGCAGTATTTT. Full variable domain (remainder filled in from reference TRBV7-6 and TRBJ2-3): GAGVSQSPRYKVTKRGQDVALRCDPISGHVSLYWYRQALGQGPEFLTYFNYEAQQDKSGLPNDRFSAERPEGSISTLTIQRTEQRDSAMYRCASSQSPPGSGSEDTQYFGPGTRLTVL.